These 25 T cell receptor beta chains came from one sample sequenced in a study of blood T cell repertoires in COVID-19. The data were produced by immunoSEQ multiplex PCR, yet TCRdb's version contains in-frame clones alone and is incomplete. The sample yields around 110,000 clones, approximately 83% seen once. Sequencing was carried out using peripheral blood. All receptors derive from a woman in her seventies with acute or convalescent COVID-19.

V usage is TRBV19 and J usage is TRBJ1-2; possibly TRBD1 for D (5 bases). The CDR3 runs to 15 residues. Looked up from germline, CDR1 is LNHDA and CDR2 is SQIVND (reference sequence). V was pared by 6 bases and J by 1 base, with 15 bases between. The CDR3: CASRDRQRLNYGYTF. The CDR3 DNA is TGTGCCAGTAGAGACCGACAGCGACTTAACTATGGCTACACCTTC.

This clone appeared once. The CDR3 bases are TGTGCCAGCAGTTTAGGACAGTCTAATGAAAAACTGTTTTTT. Protein: CASSLGQSNEKLFF. The chain recombines TRBV28 with TRBJ1-4; weak D call: TRBD1 (6 bases). CDR1 and CDR2 from the germline V gene are MDHEN and SYDVKM. V was cut by 2 bases and J by 3 bases, with 7 bases left in between. The CDR3 is 14 residues long.

This rearrangement joins TRBV4-2 to TRBJ1-2; TRBD1 might be the D (6 bases). Germline lookup yields CDR1 LGHNA and CDR2 YNFKEQ. The CDR3 contains 15 residues. V dropped 1 base and J dropped 5 bases, with 14 bases sitting between them. CDR3 bases: TGTGCCAGCAGCCAAGTTTGGCGGGGGCAATATGGCTACACCTTC. Translated: CASSQVWRGQYGYTF.

The chain joins TRBV7-6 to TRBJ2-2; TRBD2 agrees at 13 bases. With 5 bases clipped from V and 5 bases from J, the junction kept 2 bases outside the gene matches. Germline CDR1 and CDR2: SGHVS and FNYEAQ. This CDR3 has 15 amino acids. Here the CDR3 reads CASSQGLAGTGELFF. CDR3 in DNA: TGTGCCAGCAGCCAGGGACTAGCGGGGACCGGGGAGCTGTTTTTT.

The chain uses TRBV5-4 and TRBJ2-5; D perhaps matches TRBD1 (6 bases). The CDR3 spans 15 residues. V lost 4 bases, J lost 5 bases, and 18 bases lay in between. The germline V gene encodes CDR1 SGHNT and CDR2 YYREEE (reference sequence). The CDR3 coding sequence is TGTGCCAGCAGCCCCGATCAGGGGCGATTTGAGACCCAGTACTTC. It yields the protein CASSPDQGRFETQYF. The entire variable domain, with the rest obtained from reference TRBV5-4 and TRBJ2-5, is as follows: ETGVTQSPTHLIKTRGQQVTLRCSSQSGHNTVSWYQQALGQGPQFIFQYYREEENGRGNFPPRFSGLQFPNYSSELNVNALELDDSALYLCASSPDQGRFETQYFGPGTRLLVL.

The gene calls are TRBV6-5 and TRBJ1-3; 7 bases match TRBD1. J was trimmed by 4 bases and V by 6 bases; bases with no gene match: 9. The CDR3 loop spans 15 amino acids. The germline V gene encodes CDR1 MNHEY and CDR2 SVGAGI. The CDR3 region is CASRPYRGGGNTIYF. In DNA, the CDR3 is TGTGCCAGCAGGCCTTACAGGGGTGGAGGAAACACCATATATTTT.

The genes are TRBV10-3 and TRBJ2-1, with D unclear. V was cut by 6 bases and J by 6 bases, with 9 bases left in between. The CDR3 sequence is 12 residues long. CDR1 and CDR2 from the germline V gene are ENHRY and SYGVKD. The CDR3 region is CAISPNSNEQFF. CDR3 nucleotide sequence: TGTGCCATCAGCCCGAATAGCAATGAGCAGTTCTTC.

The rearrangement uses TRBV7-2 and TRBJ2-1, with 7 bases identical to TRBD2. The germline CDR1 and CDR2 sequences are SGHTA and FQGNSA. This CDR3 has 15 amino acids. V lost 4 bases to trimming and J lost 2 bases; unmatched junction nucleotides: 5. The DNA of the CDR3 is TGTGCCAGCAGCTCAGAACGGGGGGCCTACAATGAGCAGTTCTTC. The encoded protein is CASSSERGAYNEQFF.

The gene calls are TRBV6-5 and TRBJ2-5, with a possible D match to TRBD2 (8 bases). V shed 10 bases and J shed 9 bases, with 18 bases lying between them. This CDR3 comprises 12 residues. CDR1 MNHEY and CDR2 SVGAGI come from the germline V gene. This CDR3 is CATGGGLGAQYF. In DNA form, the CDR3 reads TGTGCCACGGGAGGGGGCCTTGGGGCCCAGTACTTC.

The rearrangement uses TRBV5-1 and TRBJ2-1; 8 positions agree with TRBD1. Trimming removed 3 bases from V and 0 bases from J; junction bases left unmatched: 2. This CDR3 region has 15 residues. Germline CDR1 reads SGHRS; CDR2 reads YFSETQ. The CDR3 sequence: CASSSGQGSYNEQFF. The CDR3 nucleotides are TGCGCCAGCAGCTCCGGACAGGGCTCCTACAATGAGCAGTTCTTC.

The CDR3 nucleotides are TGTGCCACCAGTGACTCACAGGGATTCAGCAATCAGCCCCAGCATTTT. This translates into CATSDSQGFSNQPQHF. The chain joins TRBV24-1 to TRBJ1-5; weak D call: TRBD1 (6 bases). Germline-derived CDR1 and CDR2 are KGHDR and SFDVKD. The V end lost 4 bases, the J end lost 1 base, and 13 bases lay between the germline ends. CDR3 length: 16 residues.

This clone came up a few times. The V gene is TRBV6-1, the J gene TRBJ1-2; D is perhaps TRBD1 (5 bases). Trimming pared 0 bases from V and 4 bases from J, leaving 18 bases between. The CDR3 is 17 amino acids. Germline-derived CDR1 and CDR2 are MNHNS and SASEGT. In DNA form, the CDR3 reads TGTGCCAGCAGTGAAGCCCCTGGGGGAGGGAATATCTATGGCTACACCTTC. The encoded protein is CASSEAPGGGNIYGYTF.

V is TRBV2 and J is TRBJ2-3; D is ambiguous. The CDR3 extends over 13 amino acids. The V end was cut by 1 base, the J end by 6 bases, with 8 bases between. Germline V gene sequence: CDR1 SNHLY, CDR2 FYNNEI. The CDR3 bases are TGTGCCAGCAGTGAAGACATCTTGGATACGCAGTATTTT. Protein: CASSEDILDTQYF.

The chain has TRBV5-1 and TRBJ1-1; the match to TRBD1 covers 8 bases. In germline, CDR1 is SGHRS, CDR2 YFSETQ. This CDR3 region has 14 residues. Unmatched junction bases numbered 4, after V lost 4 bases and J lost 2 bases. CDR3 in amino acids: CASSPGQGNTEAFF. In DNA form, the CDR3 reads TGCGCCAGCAGCCCCGGACAGGGTAACACTGAAGCTTTCTTT.

In its sample, this clone was seen a few times. This chain connects TRBV5-1 to TRBJ2-7; TRBD1 aligns across 7 bases. J lost 12 bases, V lost 2 bases, and 14 bases had no gene match. Germline CDR1 is SGHRS and CDR2 is YFSETQ. The CDR3 loop spans 14 amino acids. The CDR3 DNA follows: TGCGCCAGCAGCTTACTGACAGGGAAGGACGAAGTGTACTTC. It yields the protein CASSLLTGKDEVYF.

For the CDR3, the DNA is TGTGCCAGTTCATCCACAGGGGCAAGTATAGATGGCGAGCAGTACTTC. This translates into CASSSTGASIDGEQYF. The chain links TRBV19 to TRBJ2-7; the match to TRBD1 covers 7 bases. In germline, CDR1 is LNHDA, CDR2 SQIVND (reference sequence). The CDR3 runs 16 residues. V gave up 8 bases and J gave up 6 bases; unmatched junction bases: 19.

This clone was seen once. The CDR3 region has the DNA TGTGCCACCAGGAGGGGGGGGCGCTCGGATGAGCAGTTCTTC. Its translation is CATRRGGRSDEQFF. This rearrangement joins TRBV15 to TRBJ2-1; possible D gene TRBD2, 7 bases. This CDR3 spans 14 amino acids. CDR1 is LNHNV, CDR2 YYDKDF, per germline (reference sequence). Trimming cost V 6 bases and J 8 bases, with 17 bases left between them. Drawing the rest from reference TRBV15 and TRBJ2-1, the complete variable domain is DAMVIQNPRYQVTQFGKPVTLSCSQTLNHNVMYWYQQKSSQAPKLLFHYYDKDFNNEADTPDNFQSRRPNTSFCFLDIRSPGLGDTAMYLCATRRGGRSDEQFFGPGTRLTVL.

The chain couples TRBV30 to TRBJ1-1, with no clear D. V shed 0 bases and J shed 4 bases, with 6 bases lying between them. This CDR3 has 12 residues. Looked up from germline, CDR1 is GTSNPN and CDR2 is SVGIG (reference sequence). CDR3 DNA sequence: TGTGCCTGGAGTGTGTCAGGCACTGAAGCTTTCTTT. It codes for CAWSVSGTEAFF.

The chain combines TRBV6-5 with TRBJ1-1; 8 bases match TRBD1. CDR1 is MNHEY, CDR2 SVGAGI, per germline. The CDR3 totals 13 residues. V was pared by 10 bases and J by 7 bases, with 11 bases of the junction left unmatched. The CDR3 loop reads CATFRQGSNEAFF. For the CDR3, the DNA is TGTGCCACCTTCCGACAGGGGTCGAATGAAGCTTTCTTT.

The rearrangement uses TRBV5-4 and TRBJ1-6; TRBD1 agrees at 9 bases. The trim removed 5 bases at V and 9 bases at J, leaving 6 bases unmatched. Germline CDR1 is SGHNT and CDR2 is YYREEE (reference sequence). The CDR3 totals 14 residues. The DNA for the CDR3 is TGTGCCAGCAGACCGGACAGGGGATCTTCACCCCTCCACTTT. Translated: CASRPDRGSSPLHF. The full variable domain, with the rest looked up from reference TRBV5-4 and TRBJ1-6, is ETGVTQSPTHLIKTRGQQVTLRCSSQSGHNTVSWYQQALGQGPQFIFQYYREEENGRGNFPPRFSGLQFPNYSSELNVNALELDDSALYLCASRPDRGSSPLHFGNGTRLTVT.

The chain recombines TRBV7-2 with TRBJ2-7; unclear D gene. The CDR3 runs 13 residues. V gave up 1 base and J gave up 2 bases, with 6 bases separating them. CDR1 and CDR2 (germline): SGHTA, FQGNSA. The CDR3 protein is CASSLDLTYEQYF. CDR3 bases: TGTGCCAGCAGCTTAGACTTGACCTACGAGCAGTACTTC. The entire variable domain, with the rest obtained from reference TRBV7-2 and TRBJ2-7, is as follows: GAGVSQSPSNKVTEKGKDVELRCDPISGHTALYWYRQSLGQGLEFLIYFQGNSAPDKSGLPSDRFSAERTGGSVSTLTIQRTQQEDSAVYLCASSLDLTYEQYFGPGTRLTVT.

CDR3 protein: CSARGRQGEQFF. Here the CDR3 DNA reads TGCAGCGCTAGGGGTAGACAGGGTGAGCAGTTCTTC. The genes are TRBV29-1 and TRBJ2-1, with 7 bases aligning to TRBD1. Trimming cost V 7 bases and J 9 bases; bases outside gene matches: 9. The CDR3 has 12 amino acids. Germline assignment: CDR1 SQVTM and CDR2 ANQGSEA.

V and J are TRBV5-5 and TRBJ2-7; D not certain. Germline-derived CDR1 and CDR2 are SGHKS and YYEKEE (reference sequence). The germline V and J ends were trimmed by 4 bases and 4 bases, with 9 bases remaining between them. There are 12 residues in the CDR3. The CDR3 region is CASSTARYEQYF. The CDR3 nucleotides read TGTGCCAGCAGCACAGCACGTTACGAGCAGTACTTC. Full variable domain (remainder filled in from reference TRBV5-5 and TRBJ2-7): DAGVTQSPTHLIKTRGQQVTLRCSPISGHKSVSWYQQVLGQGPQFIFQYYEKEERGRGNFPDRFSARQFPNYSSELNVNALLLGDSALYLCASSTARYEQYFGPGTRLTVT.

J is TRBJ1-6 and V is TRBV5-1, with TRBD1 matching 10 bases. Germline CDR1 is SGHRS and CDR2 is YFSETQ. The CDR3 covers 16 residues. The ends lost 3 bases at V and 5 bases at J; junction bases unmatched: 5. The CDR3 DNA reads as TGCGCCAGCAGCTCCGGGACAGGGGTTCATAATTCACCCCTCCACTTT. It codes for CASSSGTGVHNSPLHF. The full variable domain, its missing parts supplied by reference TRBV5-1 and TRBJ1-6, is KAGVTQTPRYLIKTRGQQVTLSCSPISGHRSVSWYQQTPGQGLQFLFEYFSETQRNKGNFPGRFSGRQFSNSRSEMNVSTLELGDSALYLCASSSGTGVHNSPLHFGNGTRLTVT.

This CDR3 is CASSQDSTVSYNEQFF. The DNA for the CDR3 is TGCGCCAGCAGCCAAGATTCTACAGTCTCCTACAATGAGCAGTTCTTC. The chain combines TRBV4-1 with TRBJ2-1; D ambiguous. With 0 bases removed from V and 0 bases from J, the gap between germline ends came to 9 bases. This CDR3 is 16 amino acids long. Per the germline V gene, CDR1 is MGHRA and CDR2 is YSYEKL.